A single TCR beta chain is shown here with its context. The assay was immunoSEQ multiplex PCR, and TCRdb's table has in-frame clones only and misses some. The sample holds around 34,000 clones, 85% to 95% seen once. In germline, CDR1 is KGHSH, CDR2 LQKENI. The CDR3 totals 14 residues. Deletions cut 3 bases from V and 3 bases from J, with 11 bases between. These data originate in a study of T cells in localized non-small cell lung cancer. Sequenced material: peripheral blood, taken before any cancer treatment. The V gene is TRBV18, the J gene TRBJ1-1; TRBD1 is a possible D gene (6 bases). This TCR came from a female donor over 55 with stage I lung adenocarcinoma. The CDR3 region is CASSPLTGDTEAFF. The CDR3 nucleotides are TGTGCCAGCTCACCCTTGACAGGCGACACTGAAGCTTTCTTT.